This entry lists 19 T cell receptor beta chains sequenced from one sample in a study of CD8 T cells in Susac syndrome. Reverse transcription of about 0.5 to 1 ug RNA was carried out with random hexamers. TCRdb processed the immunoSEQ multiplex PCR reads anew with MiXCR; each CDR3 protein has one entry. The sample holds some 200,000 distinct CDR3 sequences, more than 85% seen once. The source material was CD8+ T cells from PBMCs. These receptors were taken from a human donor with multiple sclerosis.

The gene calls are TRBV7-9 and TRBJ2-1, with TRBD2 matching 8 bases. This CDR3 is built from 16 residues. After removal of 5 bases from V and 2 bases from J, the junction contained 8 bases not matched to a gene. In germline, CDR1 is SEHNR, CDR2 FQNEAQ (reference sequence). The CDR3 protein is CASSRPGGSTYNEQFF. DNA of the CDR3: TGTGCCAGCAGCCGACCGGGAGGGAGCACCTACAATGAGCAGTTCTTC.

The chain recombines TRBV9 with TRBJ1-1; TRBD1 aligns across 11 bases. This CDR3 is built from 16 residues. The junction had 11 bases not matched to a gene; V was cut back by 4 bases and J by 6 bases. Germline CDR1 and CDR2: SGDLS and YYNGEE. The CDR3 loop reads CASSPPGTGGQAEAFF. The CDR3 region has the DNA TGTGCCAGCAGCCCCCCGGGGACAGGGGGGCAAGCTGAAGCTTTCTTT.

The chain uses TRBV23-1 and TRBJ1-1, with D uncertain. TRBV23-1 is an ORF, and what it does is uncertain. The CDR3 sequence is 12 residues long. The V gene lost 7 bases and the J gene lost 3 bases, with 9 bases spanning the gap. The CDR3 spells CASNGRDTEAFF. The DNA of the CDR3 is TGCGCCAGCAACGGCCGGGACACTGAAGCTTTCTTT.

The chain joins TRBV30 to TRBJ2-7; D perhaps matches TRBD1 (6 bases). The CDR3 has 15 amino acids. Germline V gene data show CDR1 as GTSNPN and CDR2 as SVGIG (reference sequence). Trimming stripped 0 bases from V and 4 bases from J, with 16 bases between. The DNA for the CDR3 is TGTGCCTGGAGTGTGGACGGGACATTCCCTTACGAGCAGTACTTC. Its protein product is CAWSVDGTFPYEQYF.

The chain has TRBV11-1 and TRBJ2-1; D call uncertain. V lost 2 bases and J 8 bases, leaving 7 bases between the germline ends. The CDR3 is made up of 12 amino acids. Germline lookup yields CDR1 SGHAT and CDR2 FQDESV (reference sequence). CDR3 coding DNA: TGTGCCAGCAGCTTACACGGAGATGAGCAGTTCTTC. Protein sequence: CASSLHGDEQFF.

The V call is TRBV7-2, the J call TRBJ2-3, with TRBD2 matching 9 bases. Germline CDR1 SGHTA, CDR2 FQGNSA. CDR3 length: 14 residues. V dropped 5 bases and J dropped 3; count of bases not matched to a gene: 3. The CDR3: CASSITSGTDTQYF. The CDR3 region has the DNA TGTGCCAGCAGCATTACTAGCGGGACAGATACGCAGTATTTT. The variable domain in full, with the rest retrieved from reference TRBV7-2 and TRBJ2-3, is GAGVSQSPSNKVTEKGKDVELRCDPISGHTALYWYRQSLGQGLEFLIYFQGNSAPDKSGLPSDRFSAERTGGSVSTLTIQRTQQEDSAVYLCASSITSGTDTQYFGPGTRLTVL.

The J gene is TRBJ1-2, the V gene TRBV7-9, with D possibly being TRBD1 (5 bases). Germline V gene lookup returns CDR1 SEHNR and CDR2 FQNEAQ (reference sequence). Trimming pared 0 bases from V and 0 bases from J, leaving 11 bases between. The CDR3 is 16 amino acids. CDR3 amino acids: CASSLATGGANYGYTF. The CDR3 DNA reads TGTGCCAGCAGCTTAGCGACGGGGGGTGCTAACTATGGCTACACCTTC.

This clonotype was recorded once. This chain connects TRBV7-9 to TRBJ2-1; the D gene is possibly TRBD2 (5 bases). This CDR3 spans 15 amino acids. CDR1 and CDR2 (germline): SEHNR, FQNEAQ (reference sequence). Trimming cost V 4 bases and J 2 bases, with 12 bases left between them. The CDR3 DNA sequence: TGTGCCAGCAGCTCCGGTCTTAGCGCCTACAATGAGCAGTTCTTC. It encodes CASSSGLSAYNEQFF.

The rearrangement joins TRBV12-3 or TRBV12-4 to TRBJ2-2, with D tentatively TRBD2 (7 bases). The CDR3 has 16 residues. V shed 1 base and J shed 2 bases, with 11 bases lying between them. CDR3 sequence (DNA): TGTGCCAGCAGTTTAGATCGCGGGGGCAACACCGGGGAGCTGTTTTTT. It encodes CASSLDRGGNTGELFF.

V gene TRBV5-6 combines with J gene TRBJ2-7; 7 nucleotides agree with TRBD2. The CDR3 runs to 14 residues. The germline gives CDR1 SGHDT, CDR2 YYEEEE. The V segment lost 7 bases and the J segment 2 bases; nucleotides outside the gene matches: 9. The CDR3 loop is CASGPGEGAYEQYF. CDR3 DNA: TGTGCCAGCGGCCCCGGGGAGGGTGCCTACGAGCAGTACTTC.

The chain couples TRBV29-1 to TRBJ1-4; 8 bases match TRBD1. Germline V gives CDR1 SQVTM, CDR2 ANQGSEA. The CDR3 is made up of 13 amino acids. Unmatched junction bases numbered 3, after V lost 4 bases and J lost 5 bases. CDR3: CSVAGGLNEKLFF. Here the CDR3 DNA reads TGCAGCGTTGCAGGGGGCCTCAATGAAAAACTGTTTTTT.

The CDR3 DNA is TGTGCCAGCAGCGAGAGTGGGGGGCAAGAGACCCAGTACTTC. Protein product: CASSESGGQETQYF. The J gene is TRBJ2-5, the V gene TRBV9; TRBD2 is a possible D gene (6 bases). Germline CDR1 reads SGDLS; CDR2 reads YYNGEE. V shed 3 bases and J shed 2 bases, with 11 bases lying between them. The CDR3 sequence is 14 residues long.

The chain joins TRBV27 to TRBJ1-2; D may be TRBD1 (6 bases). Germline loops: CDR1 MNHEY, CDR2 SMNVEV (reference sequence). The CDR3 runs to 13 residues. Deletions cut 8 bases from V and 7 bases from J, with 17 bases between. CDR3 in amino acids: CASGMGGAFGYTF. In DNA form, the CDR3 reads TGTGCCAGCGGGATGGGGGGCGCCTTTGGCTACACCTTC.

This chain joins TRBV7-9 and TRBJ1-1, with D unclear. From germline, CDR1 is SEHNR and CDR2 FQNEAQ (reference sequence). Trimming removed 5 bases from V and 8 bases from J, with 9 bases in between. CDR3 length: 11 residues. CDR3 sequence reads: CASSPTLEAFF. The CDR3 DNA follows: TGTGCCAGCAGCCCTACCCTAGAAGCTTTCTTT.

This clonotype was seen once. This sequence joins TRBV7-2 and TRBJ2-5; 7 bases match TRBD2. The CDR3 is 17 residues long. With 5 bases clipped from V and 5 bases from J, the junction kept 17 bases outside the gene matches. The germline CDR1 and CDR2 sequences are SGHTA and FQGNSA. CDR3 bases: TGTGCCAGCAGCCCCGGGGTGGCGGGAGCCGAGATTGAGACCCAGTACTTC. Its protein product is CASSPGVAGAEIETQYF.

The chain couples TRBV19 to TRBJ1-1, with D uncertain. The CDR3 loop spans 13 amino acids. Trimming took off 7 bases at V and 5 bases at J, with 14 bases between the two ends. Germline values: CDR1 LNHDA, CDR2 SQIVND (reference sequence). The CDR3 DNA follows: TGTGCCAGTATCGCGGGGTCGGGGACTGAAGCTTTCTTT. Translation: CASIAGSGTEAFF.

V is TRBV3-1 and J is TRBJ2-1; TRBD2 aligns across 8 bases. Trimming cost V 3 bases and J 2 bases; bases outside gene matches: 6. The CDR3 extends over 16 amino acids. Germline-derived CDR1 and CDR2 are LGHDT and YNNKEL (reference sequence). The CDR3, as DNA: TGTGCCAGCAGCCAGATTAAGCGGGGGACCTACAATGAGCAGTTCTTC. It codes for CASSQIKRGTYNEQFF.

The chain uses TRBV9 and TRBJ2-1; 11 nucleotides line up with TRBD2. The germline V gene encodes CDR1 SGDLS and CDR2 YYNGEE. The ends lost 3 bases at V and 4 bases at J; junction bases unmatched: 3. This CDR3 comprises 15 residues. CDR3: CASSEVAGGYNEQFF. CDR3 DNA sequence: TGTGCCAGCAGCGAAGTAGCGGGAGGGTACAATGAGCAGTTCTTC.

The chain links TRBV5-6 to TRBJ1-2; 7 bases map to TRBD1. Germline V gene data show CDR1 as SGHDT and CDR2 as YYEEEE. This CDR3 is built from 16 residues. V shed 0 bases, J shed 8 bases, and the junction held 13 bases outside the gene matches. Here the CDR3 DNA reads TGTGCCAGCAGCTTGGACCGGACAGGCCACCTGGAGGGCTACACCTTC. Translated, it gives CASSLDRTGHLEGYTF.